This T cell receptor (beta chain) was recovered during a study of T cells in tumors after PD-1 blockade. Study details: Treatment was either pembrolizumab 200 mg every 3 weeks or cemiplimab 350 mg every 2 weeks. A subset received ongoing vismodegib 150 mg daily alongside anti-PD-1 therapy. On average, peripheral blood gave approximately 120,000 TCR templates and over 30,000 unique clonotypes.

The table came from immunoSEQ multiplex PCR; TCRdb's copy has only in-frame clones and leaves some out. The sample carries approximately 63,000 clones, approximately 74% recorded once. V lost 6 bases to trimming and J lost 2 bases; unmatched junction nucleotides: 15. Per the germline V gene, CDR1 is SGHRS and CDR2 is YFSETQ. CDR3 size: 17 residues. General observations from the study: Approximately 43% of tumor TCR clonotypes were also found in blood.

Concerning this clone itself: Its antigen is currently unknown.

This clonotype was obtained from a human donor with basal cell carcinoma. The J gene is TRBJ2-3, the V gene TRBV5-1; 7 bases line up with TRBD1. The sequences come from PBMCs, collected after anti-PD-1 treatment. The CDR3 DNA reads TGCGCCAGCAAAGAAGCTACAGGGGTTTACTACACAGATACGCAGTATTTT. Its translation is CASKEATGVYYTDTQYF.